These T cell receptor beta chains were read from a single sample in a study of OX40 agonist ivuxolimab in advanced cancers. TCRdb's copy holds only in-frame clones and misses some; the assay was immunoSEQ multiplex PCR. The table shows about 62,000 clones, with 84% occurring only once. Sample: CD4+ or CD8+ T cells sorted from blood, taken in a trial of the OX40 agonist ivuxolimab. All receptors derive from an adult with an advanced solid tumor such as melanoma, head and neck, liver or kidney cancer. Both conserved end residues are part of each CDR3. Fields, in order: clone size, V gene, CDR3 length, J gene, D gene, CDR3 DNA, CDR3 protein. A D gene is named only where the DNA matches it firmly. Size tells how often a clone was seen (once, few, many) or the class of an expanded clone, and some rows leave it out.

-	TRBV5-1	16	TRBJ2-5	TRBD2	TGCGCCAGCAGCTTGGCGACTAGCGGACCGGAGGAGACCCAGTACTTC	CASSLATSGPEETQYF
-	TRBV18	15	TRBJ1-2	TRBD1	TGTGCCAGCTCACCAGCTATTGGACAGGGATCGGGCTACACCTTC	CASSPAIGQGSGYTF
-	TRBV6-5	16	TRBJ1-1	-	TGTGCCAGCAGTTATGATCTGCAGAGCATGAACACTGAAGCTTTCTTT	CASSYDLQSMNTEAFF
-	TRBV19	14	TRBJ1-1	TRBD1	TGTGCCAGTAGTATCGGTACAGGGGGAACTGAAGCTTTCTTT	CASSIGTGGTEAFF
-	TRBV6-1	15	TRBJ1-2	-	TGTGCCAGCAGTAAACCCGGGAGCACTAACTATGGCTACACCTTC	CASSKPGSTNYGYTF
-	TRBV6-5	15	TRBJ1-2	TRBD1	TGTGCCAGCAGTCGACAGGGGAGAGTTGACTATGGCTACACCTTC	CASSRQGRVDYGYTF
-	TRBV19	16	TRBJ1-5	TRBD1	TGTGCCAGTAGTATAGATGAGCCCAGGGGGAGTGTCGGGTTGGATTTT	CASSIDEPRGSVGLDF
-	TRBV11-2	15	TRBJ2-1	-	TGTGCCAGCAGCGTCCTCGGGGTGTCCTACAATGAGCAGTTCTTC	CASSVLGVSYNEQFF
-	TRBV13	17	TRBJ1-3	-	TGTGCCAGCAGCTTAGGATACGGGGAGTTGGCTGGAAACACCATATATTTT	CASSLGYGELAGNTIYF
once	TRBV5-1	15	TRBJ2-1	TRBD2	TGCGCCAGCAGCCCTGGAGGAGCGGGGGACAATGAGCAGTTCTTC	CASSPGGAGDNEQFF
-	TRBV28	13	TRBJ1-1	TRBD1	TGTGCCACCGACAGGGCGCTGAACACTGAAGCTTTCTTT	CATDRALNTEAFF
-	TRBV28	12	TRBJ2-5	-	TGTGCGACCGTACAGGGGACTGAGACCCAGTACTTC	CATVQGTETQYF
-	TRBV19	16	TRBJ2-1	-	TGTGCCAGTAGTAAATTAAAGAGGGGAGGGGGCAATGAGCAGTTCTTC	CASSKLKRGGGNEQFF
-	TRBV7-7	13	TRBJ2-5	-	TGTGCTAGCAGCTTCGGCGGGGAAGAGACCCAGTACTTC	CASSFGGEETQYF
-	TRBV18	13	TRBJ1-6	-	TGTGCCAGCTCACCACCCCCGCCTTCACCCCTCCACTTT	CASSPPPPSPLHF
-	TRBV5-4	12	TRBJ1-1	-	TGTGCCAGCAGCTTATTTCACACTGAAGCTTTCTTT	CASSLFHTEAFF
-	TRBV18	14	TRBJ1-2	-	TGTGCCAGCTCACCCCCCGGGATCCGCTATGGCTACACCTTC	CASSPPGIRYGYTF
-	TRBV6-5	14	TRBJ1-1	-	TGTGCCAGCAGAAAGGTGAATCGTCCGACTGAAGCTTTCTTT	CASRKVNRPTEAFF
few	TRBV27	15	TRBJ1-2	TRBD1	TGTGCCAGCAGTCTCACCCGACAGGGTGGCGATGGCTACACCTTC	CASSLTRQGGDGYTF
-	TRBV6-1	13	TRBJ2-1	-	TGTGCCAGCAGTGAAGCGGGGCAGCGCATGCAGTTCTTC	CASSEAGQRMQFF
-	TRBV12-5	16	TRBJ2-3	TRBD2	TGTGCTAGTGGAACCGGGACTAGCGGTCTCTCGGATACGCAGTATTTT	CASGTGTSGLSDTQYF
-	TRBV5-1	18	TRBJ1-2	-	TGCGCCAGCAGCTCGAATCACCCCGGGCAGGCCGCTAACTATGGCTACACCTTC	CASSSNHPGQAANYGYTF
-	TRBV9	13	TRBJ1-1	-	TGTGCCAGCAGCCGTCAAATGTATACTGAAGCTTTCTTT	CASSRQMYTEAFF
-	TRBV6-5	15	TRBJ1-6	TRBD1	TGTGCCAGCAGAACCGGGACAGGGAGCCCCTCACCCCTCCACTTT	CASRTGTGSPSPLHF
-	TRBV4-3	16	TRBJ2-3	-	TGCGCCAGCAGCCAAGAACGATCGGGATTCGGAGATACGCAGTATTTT	CASSQERSGFGDTQYF
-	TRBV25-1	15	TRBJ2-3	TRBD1	TGTGCCAGCAGTGGCAGGACAGGGGGCACAGATACGCAGTATTTT	CASSGRTGGTDTQYF
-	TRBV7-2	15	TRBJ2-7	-	TGTGCCAGCAGCCCTAGAGGGTCGAGCTCCTACGAGCAGTACTTC	CASSPRGSSSYEQYF
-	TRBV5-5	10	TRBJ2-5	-	TGTGCCAGCAGCGGGGAGACCCAGTACTTC	CASSGETQYF
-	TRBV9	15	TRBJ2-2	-	TGTGCCAGCACCGGAGTGGGGCTGGGCACCGGGGAGCTGTTTTTT	CASTGVGLGTGELFF
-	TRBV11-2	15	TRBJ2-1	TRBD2	TGTGCCAGCAGCAAACAGGTGGGAGGGCAAGGTGAGCAGTTCTTC	CASSKQVGGQGEQFF
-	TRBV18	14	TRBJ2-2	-	TGTGCCAGCTCACCTCAAAGAGACACCGGGGAGCTGTTTTTT	CASSPQRDTGELFF
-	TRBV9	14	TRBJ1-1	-	TGTGCCAGCAGCGTAGGGCAGGTAAACACTGAAGCTTTCTTT	CASSVGQVNTEAFF
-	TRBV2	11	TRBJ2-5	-	TGTGCCAGCAGGAGAGAGGAGACCCAGTACTTC	CASRREETQYF
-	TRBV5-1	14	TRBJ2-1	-	TGCGCCAGCAGCTTGGACGGGGAAGCCGATGAGCAGTTCTTC	CASSLDGEADEQFF
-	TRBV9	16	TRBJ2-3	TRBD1	TGTGCCAGCAGCTTGACAGGGGGCACTAGCACAGATACGCAGTATTTT	CASSLTGGTSTDTQYF
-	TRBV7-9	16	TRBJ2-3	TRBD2	TGTGCCAGCAGCTTAGATTCTAGCGGGGGTTCAGATACGCAGTATTTT	CASSLDSSGGSDTQYF
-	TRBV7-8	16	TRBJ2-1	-	TGTGCCAGCAGCTTATCTACCGGTCTAGCCGCGAATGAGCAGTTCTTC	CASSLSTGLAANEQFF
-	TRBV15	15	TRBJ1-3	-	TGTGCCACCAGCACCCTGACAAGTTTTGGAAACACCATATATTTT	CATSTLTSFGNTIYF
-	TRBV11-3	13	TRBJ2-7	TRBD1	TGTGCCAGCAGCTTACGACAGGGCCTCGAGCAGTACTTC	CASSLRQGLEQYF
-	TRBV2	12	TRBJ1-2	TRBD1	TGTGCCAGCAGTGAAGCGGACAGGAACTACACCTTC	CASSEADRNYTF
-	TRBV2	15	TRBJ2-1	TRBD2	TGTGCCAGCAGTCCACTAGCGGGGGGGGCCATTGAGCAGTTCTTC	CASSPLAGGAIEQFF
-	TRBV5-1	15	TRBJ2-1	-	TGCGCCAGCAGCTCCGGACTTACGGGGGACAATGAGCAGTTCTTC	CASSSGLTGDNEQFF
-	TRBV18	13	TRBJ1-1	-	TGTGCCAGCTCACCTTTGGGGGGAACTGAAGCTTTCTTT	CASSPLGGTEAFF
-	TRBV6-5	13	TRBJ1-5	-	TGTGCCAGCAGTTACTCTGAGGGCCTGCCCCAGCATTTT	CASSYSEGLPQHF
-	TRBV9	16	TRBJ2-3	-	TGTGCCAGCAGCGTAGTAGCTCTGGCGGGACGAGATACGCAGTATTTT	CASSVVALAGRDTQYF
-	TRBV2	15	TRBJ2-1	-	TGTGCCAGCACCCCAATAAGGGCATTAGGAGATGAGCAGTTCTTC	CASTPIRALGDEQFF
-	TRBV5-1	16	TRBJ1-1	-	TGCGCCAGCAGCCCAAGTATAGTAGGGGCGAACACTGAAGCTTTCTTT	CASSPSIVGANTEAFF
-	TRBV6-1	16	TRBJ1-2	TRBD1	TGTGCCAGCAGTGATTCGGGGGACAGGGGGAACTATGGCTACACCTTC	CASSDSGDRGNYGYTF
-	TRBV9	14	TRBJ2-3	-	TGTGCCAGCAGCGTAAGGGGGGGCACAGATACGCAGTATTTT	CASSVRGGTDTQYF
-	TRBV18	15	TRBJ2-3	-	TGTGCCAGCTCACCCTTCGGGGGGCGGACAGATACGCAGTATTTT	CASSPFGGRTDTQYF
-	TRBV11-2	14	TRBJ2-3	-	TGTGCCAGCAGCTTCCACAGATTCACAGATACGCAGTATTTT	CASSFHRFTDTQYF
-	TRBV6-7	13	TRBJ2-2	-	TGTGCCAGCAGGAGGACGGCGGGCGGGGAGCTGTTTTTT	CASRRTAGGELFF
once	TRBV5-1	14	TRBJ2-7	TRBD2	TGCGCCAGCAGCACGGGACTAGCAGGTCCCGAGCAGTACTTC	CASSTGLAGPEQYF
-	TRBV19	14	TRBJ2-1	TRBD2	TGTGCCAGTAGAACTAGCGGGGGTGTCAATGAGCAGTTCTTC	CASRTSGGVNEQFF
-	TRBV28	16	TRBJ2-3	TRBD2	TGTGCCAGCAGTCTACGGACTAGCGGGGGGACAGATACGCAGTATTTT	CASSLRTSGGTDTQYF
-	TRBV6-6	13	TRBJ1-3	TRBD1	TGTGCCAGCAGTCTGGACAGGGTAAACACCATATATTTT	CASSLDRVNTIYF